This TCR beta chain was sequenced for a study of T cells in Graves' hyperthyroidism and ophthalmopathy (dated by TCRdb to between 2018 and 2021). As for the study more broadly: Peripheral blood samples were taken at initial diagnosis, before any treatment was given. To identify TCR V-J signatures that set the groups apart, the researchers used a discovery cohort of about a hundred patients, made up of approximately 43 with Graves' ophthalmopathy and some 60 with stable Graves' hyperthyroidism. Prospective prediction of ophthalmopathy was tested in an independent validation cohort consisting of some 20 hyperthyroidism patients and around 17 patients who later progressed to ophthalmopathy. For training and testing, the 100 or so patients in the discovery cohort were randomly divided in a 7:3 ratio. Thyroid tissue and blood T-cell repertoires from more than five Graves' hyperthyroidism patients were also compared in the study. After sampling, hyperthyroidism patients received methimazole starting at 30 mg daily, and ophthalmopathy patients received high-dose intravenous methylprednisolone. According to the paper, TCR Vbeta CDR3 sequencing was carried out on roughly 130 peripheral blood samples, which came from 40 to 45 ophthalmopathy, around 75 hyperthyroidism and 17 progressor patients. General conclusions and limits of the study: Most expanded thyroid clonotypes (frequency above 0.001) were also detected in blood, a finding suggesting that blood repertoires may reflect thyroid immune responses. Sample size was not statistically predetermined, and blinding of investigators to group allocation was not performed. A 13 V-J signature model separated ophthalmopathy from stable hyperthyroidism, with roughly 88% sensitivity and roughly 81% specificity in cross-validation and 80%/75% in testing. In validation, the model predicted progression to ophthalmopathy a median of roughly 6.5 months before onset, with about 71% sensitivity and roughly 72% specificity.

As for this clonotype: There is no known antigen for this receptor. No base qualities exist here, and no much larger clone lies one base off it.

Stable Graves' hyperthyroidism was defined as the absence of progression to ophthalmopathy over 18 months of follow-up. Hyperthyroidism patients were newly diagnosed, with disease duration under 2 months, and aged 18 to 65 years. Any patient with an uncontrolled infection, another autoimmune disease, pregnancy or lactation was excluded. Diagnoses were based on clinical symptoms, serum thyroxine and TRAb, thyroid ultrasound and orbital computed tomography. PBMCs were isolated from 7.5 to 10 ml of fresh peripheral blood by Ficoll-Paque density gradient centrifugation. Total RNA was extracted using Trizol reagent, and RNA quality was assessed on an Agilent 2100 Bioanalyzer. TCR beta CDR3 regions were amplified from RNA transcripts. A first-round RT-PCR of the TCR CDR3 used the HTBI primer set with the Qiagen OneStep RT-PCR kit. Libraries were constructed in a second round of multiplex PCR, after which size selection and purification were performed. Sequencing of the libraries was done on an Illumina HiSeq2000 using paired-end 100 bp reads. Per the source publication's procedure: Raw data were processed with SOAPnuke, discarding reads with adapters, uncalled bases, mean Phred below 15, or no exact constant-primer or identifier match. COPE v1.2.5 was used to merge the high-quality paired reads, and each unique nucleotide sequence was defined as a clonotype. Clonotypes were aligned to IMGT TRBV, TRBD and TRBJ reference segments using MiTCR v1.1. Analysis was restricted to V-J combinations with a frequency above 0.0001, which covered over 98% of repertoires. The TCS score was defined as the ratio of F50 (clonal expansion) to E x V (chaos), calculated using BLOSUM62-based TCRdist between CDR3 peptides within each V-J. Welch's t-statistics and random forest reduced some 510 V-J features to roughly 13, which were used in a naive Bayes classifier (R e1071). The public sequencing data were trimmed at Q25 with fastp and processed into clonotypes with MiXCR by TCRdb, which kept only in-frame beta chains. Rows merge per CDR3 protein into single entries with the most common DNA and genes. Here the V and J calls rest on TCRdb's processing, not on the authors' analysis. The sample table contains about 560,000 distinct CDR3 sequences; only one count was recorded for roughly a sixth of them. The ten largest clones take up about 17% of the sample.

Sequencing was carried out using blood. This receptor was obtained from a woman younger than 35 with Graves' hyperthyroidism.

The DNA sequence is TGTGCCAGCAGTGAATTCAAAGATACGCAGTATTTT. This translates into CASSEFKDTQYF. This chain joins TRBV2 to TRBJ2-3; the D gene remains uncertain. The CDR3 sequence holds 12 residues, the cysteine and phenylalanine included. The only DNA kept is the CDR3, 36 bases in frame from the first base. Taken from the germline V gene, the CDR1 and CDR2 loops are SNHLY and FYNNEI. V and J are truncated by 2 bases and 5 bases respectively, leaving an intervening sequence of 5 bases. With the portions outside the CDR3 filled from the reference TRBV2 and TRBJ2-3 genes, the complete variable region becomes EPEVTQTPSHQVTQMGQEVILRCVPISNHLYFYWYRQILGQKVEFLVSFYNNEISEKSEIFDDQFSVERPDGSNFTLKIRSTKLEDSAMYFCASSEFKDTQYFGPGTRLTVL.